The sequence of this T cell receptor (beta chain) was determined in a study of lymphopenia after photon versus proton radiotherapy. TCRdb's table, derived via immunoSEQ multiplex PCR, lists solely in-frame clones and lacks some. In the table there are roughly 58,000 clones, 87% of which are singletons. Details on this clone: What it binds is not known.

Study outcomes and limitations: Under photons, naive T cells and diversity fell while effector/memory populations rose. After lymphocyte nadir, photon-treated repertoires showed oligoclonal expansion, especially CD8+ Temra. Survival link was tested only in deceased patients; proton benefit remains a possibility. A bigger post-nadir fall in TCR diversity correlated inversely with survival time in deceased patients.

The sequence derives from a man older than 75 with esophageal cancer. Sequenced here: peripheral blood, sampled from a patient treated with proton-based radiotherapy.

The CDR3 DNA reads TGTGCCAGCAGTGAATACAGAACCAATGAGCAGTTCTTC. Translated: CASSEYRTNEQFF. The V call is TRBV2, the J call TRBJ2-1; D remains ambiguous. The CDR3 loop spans 13 amino acids. Germline V gene lookup returns CDR1 SNHLY and CDR2 FYNNEI. The V gene lost 2 bases and the J gene lost 6 bases, with 8 bases spanning the gap.